One and the same sample provided the 11 T cell receptor beta chains below, sequenced in a study of T-cell memory formation after mild COVID-19. One entry per CDR3 protein, called by TCRdb with MiXCR from the 5' RACE reads. The sample carries roughly 150,000 distinct CDR3 sequences, around 15% recorded once. Sequencing was done on a sample of PBMCs or a T cell subset sorted from them (not recorded which). The receptors derive from an adult woman who had mild COVID-19 (a few samples of this study predate the infection). Cell type and time point are not known.

The chain combines TRBV6-5 with TRBJ1-2, with 9 positions matching TRBD1. CDR1 is MNHEY, CDR2 SVGAGI, per germline. The CDR3 runs to 14 residues. The junction had 5 bases not matched to a gene; V was cut back by 1 base and J by 8 bases. This chain's CDR3 is CASSYLQGARGYTF. The CDR3 nucleotides read TGTGCCAGCAGTTACTTACAGGGGGCAAGGGGCTACACCTTC.

This clonotype has only a few counts. V gene TRBV7-9 combines with J gene TRBJ1-1; D perhaps matches TRBD1 (5 bases). The CDR3 has 15 residues. The V gene's germline CDR1 is SEHNR and CDR2 FQNEAQ (reference sequence). V lost 0 bases, J lost 1 base, and 9 bases lay in between. The CDR3 loop is CASSLAQGTNTEAFF. The DNA for the CDR3 is TGTGCCAGCAGCTTAGCTCAGGGAACGAACACTGAAGCTTTCTTT.

This chain connects TRBV9 to TRBJ2-3, with 12 bases identical to TRBD2. Trimming took 4 bases from V and 3 from J; bases not matched to a gene: 6. The CDR3 sequence is 16 residues long. The germline CDR1 and CDR2 sequences are SGDLS and YYNGEE. CDR3 coding DNA: TGTGCCAGCAGCCTACCCGGGACTAGCGGGACAGATACGCAGTATTTT. Its translation: CASSLPGTSGTDTQYF.

The CDR3 sequence is CASSVLAGTDTQYF. DNA for the CDR3: TGTGCCAGCAGCGTTCTAGCGGGCACAGATACGCAGTATTTT. This chain joins TRBV9 and TRBJ2-3; 7 nucleotides line up with TRBD2. V lost 2 bases, J lost 1 base, and 1 base stayed unmatched. CDR1 and CDR2 from the germline V gene are SGDLS and YYNGEE. The CDR3 is 14 amino acids. The full variable domain, its missing parts supplied by reference TRBV9 and TRBJ2-3, is DSGVTQTPKHLITATGQRVTLRCSPRSGDLSVYWYQQSLDQGLQFLIQYYNGEERAKGNILERFSAQQFPDLHSELNLSSLELGDSALYFCASSVLAGTDTQYFGPGTRLTVL.

The J gene is TRBJ1-5, the V gene TRBV6-5; D call uncertain. The germline V gene has CDR1 MNHEY and CDR2 SVGAGI. Trimming pared 6 bases from V and 5 bases from J, leaving 11 bases between. This CDR3 comprises 13 residues. The CDR3 DNA reads as TGTGCCAGCAGACAAGCGGGCGATCAGCCCCAGCATTTT. Translating it yields CASRQAGDQPQHF.

This clonotype came up a few times. V and J are TRBV4-3 and TRBJ2-7; D is possibly TRBD1 or TRBD2 (7 bases each). Trimming left V 5 bases short and J 4 bases short, with 15 bases between. This CDR3 has 14 amino acids. In germline, CDR1 is LGHNA, CDR2 YSLEER. In nucleotides, the CDR3 is TGCGCCAGCAGCGAGGGCAGGGGGGGGTACGAGCAGTACTTC. Translating gives CASSEGRGGYEQYF.

This chain joins TRBV9 and TRBJ2-1; 12 bases are a match to TRBD1. V shed 0 bases, J shed 0 bases, and the junction held 10 bases outside the gene matches. CDR1 is SGDLS, CDR2 YYNGEE, per germline. The CDR3 spans 20 residues. CDR3 amino acids: CASSVAGTGGHRSSYNEQFF. The CDR3 region has the DNA TGTGCCAGCAGCGTAGCTGGGACAGGGGGCCACAGGAGCTCCTACAATGAGCAGTTCTTC.

A few counts support this clonotype. The chain is built from TRBV29-1 and TRBJ2-1, with 11 bases identical to TRBD2. The CDR3 covers 16 residues. V gave up 6 bases and J gave up 5 bases; unmatched junction bases: 12. Germline V gene sequence: CDR1 SQVTM, CDR2 ANQGSEA. The CDR3 DNA follows: TGCAGCGTCGACGGGAGACTAGCGGGGTTCAACAATGAGCAGTTCTTC. Its protein product is CSVDGRLAGFNNEQFF.

In this sample, this clonotype turned up a few times. This sequence joins TRBV9 and TRBJ2-1; 13 bases fit TRBD2. CDR3 length equals 16 residues. The ends lost 4 bases at V and 3 bases at J; junction bases unmatched: 4. From germline, CDR1 is SGDLS and CDR2 YYNGEE. As DNA, the CDR3 is TGTGCCAGCAGCACTAGCGGGAGGGCCAGCTACAATGAGCAGTTCTTC. Its translation: CASSTSGRASYNEQFF.

This chain joins TRBV5-6 and TRBJ2-2; D perhaps matches TRBD2 (6 bases). Trimming left V 2 bases short and J 1 base short, with 12 bases between. The length of the CDR3 is 16 residues. CDR1 is SGHDT, CDR2 YYEEEE, per germline. CDR3 sequence: CASSLSGLLNTGELFF. The CDR3, as DNA: TGTGCCAGCAGCTTATCCGGACTACTGAACACCGGGGAGCTGTTTTTT. Using reference TRBV5-6 and TRBJ2-2 for the parts outside the CDR3, the full variable domain is DAGVTQSPTHLIKTRGQQVTLRCSPKSGHDTVSWYQQALGQGPQFIFQYYEEEERQRGNFPDRFSGHQFPNYSSELNVNALLLGDSALYLCASSLSGLLNTGELFFGEGSRLTVL.

Only a few counts were recorded for this clonotype. This chain joins TRBV7-9 and TRBJ2-1, with D perhaps matching TRBD1 (6 bases). Trimming removed 3 bases from V and 13 bases from J, with 13 bases in between. The CDR3 totals 12 residues. CDR1 and CDR2 from the germline V gene are SEHNR and FQNEAQ (reference sequence). The CDR3 coding sequence is TGTGCCAGCAGCTTCATGACAGGTGATCAGTTCTTC. It yields the protein CASSFMTGDQFF.